These 18 T cell receptor beta chains originate from one sample sequenced in a study of T cells in tuberculosis. The assay was immunoSEQ multiplex PCR, and TCRdb's table has in-frame clones only and misses some. The table has around 35,000 clones, about 93% seen once. Specimen: PBMCs. The receptor source for this set is a donor aged 10-29 years with latent tuberculosis or without tuberculosis infection.

The chain uses TRBV29-1 and TRBJ1-1, with 7 bases aligning to TRBD1. The CDR3 is 12 amino acids. The V gene's germline CDR1 is SQVTM and CDR2 ANQGSEA. V lost 7 bases to trimming and J lost 5 bases; unmatched junction nucleotides: 7. For the CDR3, the DNA is TGCAGCGCCGACAGGGAAGAGACTGAAGCTTTCTTT. Its protein is CSADREETEAFF.

The chain uses TRBV14 and TRBJ2-1; the match to TRBD2 covers 10 bases. The CDR3 totals 15 residues. V was pared by 5 bases and J by 7 bases, with 8 bases of the junction left unmatched. Germline-derived CDR1 and CDR2 are SGHDN and FVKESK. CDR3 sequence reads: CASSSLAGGDNEQFF. As DNA, the CDR3 is TGTGCCAGCAGCTCTTTAGCGGGGGGTGATAATGAGCAGTTCTTC.

The chain couples TRBV25-1 to TRBJ1-2, with TRBD1 identical over 7 bases. Germline V CDR1 and CDR2: MGHDK, SYGVNS. The CDR3 extends over 18 amino acids. V dropped 6 bases and J dropped 1; count of bases not matched to a gene: 17. The CDR3 DNA sequence: TGTGCCAGCAGCTTCTATCGGACAGGAGTATCGGGTAACTATGGCTACACCTTC. Amino acid sequence: CASSFYRTGVSGNYGYTF.

This chain connects TRBV9 to TRBJ1-1, with D possibly matching TRBD1 (6 bases). CDR3 length equals 15 residues. Germline V gives CDR1 SGDLS, CDR2 YYNGEE. Deletions cut 0 bases from V and 7 bases from J, with 16 bases between. The CDR3 loop is CASSVVWSGDGEAFF. Written as DNA, the CDR3 is TGTGCCAGCAGCGTAGTCTGGTCAGGGGATGGTGAAGCTTTCTTT. Looking up the rest from reference TRBV9 and TRBJ1-1 gives the full variable domain: DSGVTQTPKHLITATGQRVTLRCSPRSGDLSVYWYQQSLDQGLQFLIQYYNGEERAKGNILERFSAQQFPDLHSELNLSSLELGDSALYFCASSVVWSGDGEAFFGQGTRLTVV.

This sequence joins TRBV2 and TRBJ1-5; 8 bases agree with TRBD1. This CDR3 spans 16 amino acids. CDR1 and CDR2 from the germline V gene are SNHLY and FYNNEI. V was clipped by 2 bases and J by 8 bases; unmatched bases: 11. The CDR3 spells CASSEPVGQGRKPQHF. CDR3 DNA: TGTGCCAGCAGTGAACCCGTCGGACAGGGACGTAAGCCCCAGCATTTT.

This chain connects TRBV6-5 to TRBJ1-3; a weak D match, TRBD1 (5 bases). Per germline, CDR1 MNHEY and CDR2 SVGAGI. The CDR3 covers 16 residues. V lost 2 bases and J lost 0, with 11 bases in between. The CDR3 DNA sequence: TGTGCCAGCAGTTACCCAGGGTTAGGCTCTGGAAACACCATATATTTT. This encodes CASSYPGLGSGNTIYF.

The genes are TRBV4-2 and TRBJ1-2, with D possibly matching TRBD1 (5 bases). The CDR3 loop spans 18 amino acids. Germline lookup yields CDR1 LGHNA and CDR2 YNFKEQ. V was shortened by 0 bases and J by 4 bases, with 21 bases between the two germline ends. DNA of the CDR3: TGTGCCAGCAGCCAAGATGGGCAATCGCTGACCGGGGGCTATGGCTACACCTTC. Its translation: CASSQDGQSLTGGYGYTF.

The chain links TRBV19 to TRBJ2-2; the D gene is possibly TRBD2 (5 bases). V dropped 6 bases and J dropped 0 bases, with 11 bases sitting between them. This CDR3 region has 15 residues. The germline V gene encodes CDR1 LNHDA and CDR2 SQIVND (reference sequence). This chain's CDR3 is CASSKLDTNTGELFF. The DNA for the CDR3 is TGTGCCAGTAGCAAACTAGATACGAACACCGGGGAGCTGTTTTTT.

This chain links TRBV11-2 with TRBJ2-7; possible D gene TRBD1, 5 bases. The CDR3 consists of 16 residues. With 1 base removed from V and 2 bases from J, the gap between germline ends came to 15 bases. Looked up from germline, CDR1 is SGHAT and CDR2 is FQNNGV. CDR3 nucleotides: TGTGCCAGCAGCTTAGTCCGTCCAGGGCTACCCTACGAGCAGTACTTC. Protein product: CASSLVRPGLPYEQYF.

The sample holds a few counts of this clone. The chain joins TRBV11-3 to TRBJ2-7; 7 bases agree with TRBD2. The CDR3 extends over 14 amino acids. Trimming at V came to 1 base and at J to 6 bases, leaving 6 bases not matched to a gene. The germline V gene encodes CDR1 SGHNT and CDR2 YENEEA. CDR3 region: CASSLGRGGGEQYF. Written as DNA, the CDR3 is TGTGCCAGCAGCTTAGGTCGCGGGGGTGGCGAGCAGTACTTC.

The chain combines TRBV6-1 with TRBJ2-1, with TRBD2 matching over 8 bases. This CDR3 spans 13 amino acids. Trimming cost V 7 bases and J 10 bases; bases outside gene matches: 9. From germline, CDR1 is MNHNS and CDR2 SASEGT. CDR3 in amino acids: CASTRGGHYEQFF. CDR3 bases: TGTGCCAGCACCCGGGGGGGCCATTACGAGCAGTTCTTC.

A few counts support this clone. This chain joins TRBV5-6 and TRBJ2-7, with TRBD2 matching 7 bases. V was pared by 1 base and J by 6 bases, with 7 bases of the junction left unmatched. The CDR3 extends over 14 amino acids. Germline V gene data show CDR1 as SGHDT and CDR2 as YYEEEE. The CDR3 loop reads CASSLTGGSGEQYF. CDR3 nucleotides: TGTGCCAGCAGCTTGACCGGGGGGTCTGGCGAGCAGTACTTC. Complete variable domain (other parts from reference TRBV5-6 and TRBJ2-7): DAGVTQSPTHLIKTRGQQVTLRCSPKSGHDTVSWYQQALGQGPQFIFQYYEEEERQRGNFPDRFSGHQFPNYSSELNVNALLLGDSALYLCASSLTGGSGEQYFGPGTRLTVT.

The J gene is TRBJ1-1, the V gene TRBV27; TRBD1 matches at 10 bases. This CDR3 comprises 17 residues. The junction had 11 bases not matched to a gene; V was cut back by 1 base and J by 6 bases. Germline V gene lookup returns CDR1 MNHEY and CDR2 SMNVEV (reference sequence). CDR3 region: CASSLYTFTGQGAEAFF. The DNA of the CDR3 is TGTGCCAGCAGTTTATACACATTCACTGGACAGGGGGCTGAAGCTTTCTTT.

The rearrangement links TRBV6-5 to TRBJ1-1, with D maybe TRBD1 (5 bases). The CDR3 contains 11 residues. Trimming left V 5 bases short and J 11 bases short, with 12 bases between. Looked up from germline, CDR1 is MNHEY and CDR2 is SVGAGI. CDR3 sequence (DNA): TGTGCCAGCAGTGAGGGCCGGGGGGCTTTCTTT. Its translation is CASSEGRGAFF.

The chain has TRBV7-3 and TRBJ1-3; possibly TRBD1 for D (6 bases). The CDR3 has 16 residues. V was pared by 5 bases and J by 0 bases, with 14 bases between. Germline assignment: CDR1 SGHTA and CDR2 FQGTGA. The CDR3 DNA sequence: TGTGCCAGCAGCGCATCGACAGGTCCCTCTGGAAACACCATATATTTT. Amino acids: CASSASTGPSGNTIYF.

The CDR3 bases are TGTGCCAGCAGCTACCTGACGGAGCACTACGAGCAGTACTTC. This translates into CASSYLTEHYEQYF. The chain recombines TRBV5-6 with TRBJ2-7, with D unresolved. Germline CDR1 reads SGHDT; CDR2 reads YYEEEE. This CDR3 has 14 amino acids. The V end was cut by 3 bases, the J end by 3 bases, with 13 bases between.

This clone was seen a single time. The J gene is TRBJ2-1, the V gene TRBV7-7; the D gene is possibly TRBD2 (7 bases). The CDR3 has 16 residues. Trimming took 5 bases from V and 6 from J, leaving 20 bases between them. Per the germline V gene, CDR1 is SSHAT and CDR2 is FNYEAQ (reference sequence). CDR3 DNA sequence: TGTGCCAGCAGCCCGGGTCTACCGGGGGGCCCCAATGAGCAGTTCTTC. It codes for CASSPGLPGGPNEQFF. The full variable domain, its missing parts supplied by reference TRBV7-7 and TRBJ2-1, is GAGVSQSPRYKVTKRGQDVTLRCDPISSHATLYWYQQALGQGPEFLTYFNYEAQPDKSGLPSDRFSAERPEGSISTLTIQRTEQRDSAMYRCASSPGLPGGPNEQFFGPGTRLTVL.

V gene TRBV7-9 combines with J gene TRBJ1-3, with a tentative D call TRBD1 (6 bases). Germline V gene lookup returns CDR1 SEHNR and CDR2 FQNEAQ (reference sequence). V was cut by 4 bases and J by 1 base, with 14 bases left in between. The CDR3 runs 16 residues. CDR3 residues: CASSSVQGPSGNTIYF. The CDR3 nucleotides read TGTGCCAGCAGCTCGGTACAGGGCCCTTCTGGAAACACCATATATTTT.